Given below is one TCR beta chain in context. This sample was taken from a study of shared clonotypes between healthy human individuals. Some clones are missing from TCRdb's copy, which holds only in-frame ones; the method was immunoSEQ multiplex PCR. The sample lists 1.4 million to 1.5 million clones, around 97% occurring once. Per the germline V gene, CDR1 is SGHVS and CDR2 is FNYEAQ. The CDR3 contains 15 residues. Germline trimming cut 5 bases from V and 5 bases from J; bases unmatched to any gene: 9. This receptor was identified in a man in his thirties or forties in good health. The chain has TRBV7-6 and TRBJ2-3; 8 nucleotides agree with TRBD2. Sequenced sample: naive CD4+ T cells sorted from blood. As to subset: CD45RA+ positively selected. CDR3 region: CASSPLAGREDTQYF. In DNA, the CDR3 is TGTGCCAGCAGCCCCCTAGCGGGCCGGGAAGATACGCAGTATTTT.